This T cell receptor (beta chain) was retrieved from a study of blood T cell repertoires in COVID-19. At the level of the study: Samples representing acute and convalescent COVID-19 were sourced from the United States, Italy and Spain. PBMCs, B-cell-depleted T cells, or T cells provided the cDNA or gDNA that made up the material.

Germline V gene data show CDR1 as SGHAT and CDR2 as FQNNGV. The V segment lost 0 bases and the J segment 3 bases; nucleotides outside the gene matches: 5. CDR3 length: 15 residues. In the study's own analysis: Amplification of reference gene primers was used by the study to estimate nucleated cell counts. Some clones are missing from TCRdb's copy, which holds only in-frame ones; the method was immunoSEQ multiplex PCR. V and J calls and clone size are copied from that table; D and trimming were computed from the DNA. The sample includes about 56,000 clones, nearly 90% of them seen just once. Sequencing was carried out using peripheral blood. The gene calls are TRBV11-2 and TRBJ2-7; 7 nucleotides line up with TRBD1. This receptor was taken from a middle-aged man with active COVID-19. CDR3 sequence reads: CASSLDRGQSYEQYF. CDR3 in DNA: TGTGCCAGCAGCTTAGATCGGGGACAGAGCTACGAGCAGTACTTC.